Reported below is one TCR beta chain. Its antigen is still unknown. This sample stems from a study of cytomegalovirus exposure and HLA in healthy donors. Use of 60 Vbeta and 13 Jbeta primers characterized the PCR. The method was immunoSEQ multiplex PCR; TCRdb's version includes in-frame clones alone and lacks a portion of them. The sample includes 100,000 to 120,000 clones, about three quarters of them seen just once. Study-level findings and limits: In a later analysis, an Asian-associated ancestry cluster reportedly showed fewer N-insertions than the roughly 730-donor mean.

J was trimmed by 9 bases and V by 0 bases; bases with no gene match: 1. Germline V gene lookup returns CDR1 SGHRS and CDR2 YFSETQ. The CDR3 consists of 14 residues. The source is an older woman in good health and CMV-seropositive. The rearrangement uses TRBV5-1 and TRBJ2-1; the match to TRBD2 covers 12 bases. The sample comprised PBMCs. The CDR3 sequence is CASSLGLAGVEQFF. The CDR3 DNA is TGCGCCAGCAGCTTGGGACTAGCGGGAGTTGAGCAGTTCTTC.